This section outlines one T cell receptor (beta chain) sequence together with its context. Assay used: immunoSEQ multiplex PCR; TCRdb lists only in-frame clones, some missing. The sample has under 100,000 clones, roughly 90% seen once; the top ten hold 2% to 3%. The entry originates in a study of OX40 agonist ivuxolimab in advanced cancers. The CDR3 covers 13 residues. Germline V gives CDR1 MDHEN, CDR2 SYDVKM. The V end was cut by 3 bases, the J end by 8 bases, with 13 bases between. This receptor was identified in an adult with an advanced solid tumor such as melanoma, head and neck, liver or kidney cancer. The sequenced sample was CD4+ or CD8+ T cells sorted from blood, obtained in a trial of the OX40 agonist ivuxolimab. The chain combines TRBV28 with TRBJ1-2; perhaps TRBD1 as D (5 bases). The CDR3 spells CASSLTDPKGYTF. The CDR3 DNA reads as TGTGCCAGCAGTTTGACAGACCCGAAGGGCTACACCTTC.